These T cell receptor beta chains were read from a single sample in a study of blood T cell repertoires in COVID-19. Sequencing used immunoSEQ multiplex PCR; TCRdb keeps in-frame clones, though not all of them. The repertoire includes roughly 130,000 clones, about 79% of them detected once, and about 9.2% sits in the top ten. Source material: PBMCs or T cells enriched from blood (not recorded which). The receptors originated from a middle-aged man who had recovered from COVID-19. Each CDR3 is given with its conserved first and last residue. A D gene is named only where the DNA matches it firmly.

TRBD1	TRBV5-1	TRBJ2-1	TGCGCCAGCAGCTTGGCCACAGGGGGCAATGAGCAGTTCTTC	CASSLATGGNEQFF
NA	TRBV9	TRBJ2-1	TGTGCCAGCAGCGAAGGACAGAAATACAATGAGCAGTTCTTC	CASSEGQKYNEQFF
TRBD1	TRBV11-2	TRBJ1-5	TGTGCCAGCCCAGGAACAGGGGCGGAATATAGCAATCAGCCCCAGCATTTT	CASPGTGAEYSNQPQHF
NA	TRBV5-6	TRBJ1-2	TGTGCCAGCAGCGAGTATGGCTACACCTTC	CASSEYGYTF
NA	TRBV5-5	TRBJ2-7	TGTGCCAGCAGCTTTCTCTACGAGCAGTACTTC	CASSFLYEQYF
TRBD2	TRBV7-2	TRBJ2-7	TGTGCCAGCAGCTCAACTAGCGGGGGCTCTGAGCAGTACTTC	CASSSTSGGSEQYF
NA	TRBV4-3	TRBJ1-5	TGCGCCAGCAGCCAAGTATCAGGTCAGCCCCAGCATTTT	CASSQVSGQPQHF
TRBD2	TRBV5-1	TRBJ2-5	TGCGCCAGCAGCCCGGGGACTAGCGGGGCGGGGGGCCAAGAGACCCAGTACTTC	CASSPGTSGAGGQETQYF
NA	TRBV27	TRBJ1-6	TGTGCCAGCAGCCGGGGGAATTCACCCCTCCACTTT	CASSRGNSPLHF
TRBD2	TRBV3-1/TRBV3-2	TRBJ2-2	TGTGCCAGCAGCCAAGTCGGACTAGCGGGCACCGGGGAGCTGTTTTTT	CASSQVGLAGTGELFF
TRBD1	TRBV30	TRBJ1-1	TGTGCCTGGAAAGTATCAGGGGGCGCGAGAGCTTTCTTT	CAWKVSGGARAFF
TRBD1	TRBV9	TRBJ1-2	TGTGCCAGCAGCGTAGGGCAGGGGGCCTATGGCTACACCTTC	CASSVGQGAYGYTF
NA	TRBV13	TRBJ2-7	TGTGCCAGCAGCCCACGGTCATACGAGCAGTACTTC	CASSPRSYEQYF
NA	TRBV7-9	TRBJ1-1	TGTGCCAGCAGAGCCGACAGGCTGAACACTGAAGCTTTCTTT	CASRADRLNTEAFF
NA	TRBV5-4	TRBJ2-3	TGTGCCAGCAGCTACAGTACAACGCAGTATTTT	CASSYSTTQYF
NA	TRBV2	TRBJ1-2	TGTGCCAGCAGTGAAGCGGTGTGGAGCTATGGCTACACCTTC	CASSEAVWSYGYTF
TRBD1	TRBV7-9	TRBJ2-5	TGTGCCAGCAGCTTTAGACAGGGGGCGGAGACCCAGTACTTC	CASSFRQGAETQYF
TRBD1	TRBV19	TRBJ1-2	TGTGCCAGTAGCCGGGACAGAGCTAACTATGGCTACACCTTC	CASSRDRANYGYTF
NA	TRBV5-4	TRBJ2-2	TGTGCCAGCAGCTTGTTAGGGGCCGGGGAGCTGTTTTTT	CASSLLGAGELFF
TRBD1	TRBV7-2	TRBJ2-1	TGTGCCAGCAGACACAGGGACAGGGGAGGTTACAATGAGCAGTTCTTC	CASRHRDRGGYNEQFF
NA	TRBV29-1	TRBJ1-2	TGCAGCGTTGACCCGGGGGATTATGGCTACACCTTC	CSVDPGDYGYTF
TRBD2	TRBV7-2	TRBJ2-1	TGTGCCAGCAGCTTAGCTCCGCTAGCGGGGGGGGGAGAGCAGTTCTTC	CASSLAPLAGGGEQFF
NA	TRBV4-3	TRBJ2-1	TGCGCCAGCAGCCGGGGGCTGGGGTGGGATGAGCAGTTCTTC	CASSRGLGWDEQFF
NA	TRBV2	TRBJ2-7	TGTGCCAGCAGAGAGTGGGTGGCTAGCCCCACCCACGAGCAGTACTTC	CASREWVASPTHEQYF